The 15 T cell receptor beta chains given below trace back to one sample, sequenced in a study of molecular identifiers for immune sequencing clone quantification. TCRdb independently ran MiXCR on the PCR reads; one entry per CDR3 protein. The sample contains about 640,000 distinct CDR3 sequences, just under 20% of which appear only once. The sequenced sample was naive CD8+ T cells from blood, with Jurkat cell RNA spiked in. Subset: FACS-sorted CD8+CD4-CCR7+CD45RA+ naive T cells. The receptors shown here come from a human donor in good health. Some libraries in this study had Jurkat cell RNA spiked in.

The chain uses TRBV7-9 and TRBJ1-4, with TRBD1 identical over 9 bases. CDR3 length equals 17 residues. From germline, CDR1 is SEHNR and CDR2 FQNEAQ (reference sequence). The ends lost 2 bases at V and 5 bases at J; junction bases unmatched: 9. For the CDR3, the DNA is TGTGCCAGCAGCTTACTTGTAACGGGACAGGGAAATGAAAAACTGTTTTTT. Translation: CASSLLVTGQGNEKLFF. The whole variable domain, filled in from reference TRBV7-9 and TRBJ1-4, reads DTGVSQNPRHKITKRGQNVTFRCDPISEHNRLYWYRQTLGQGPEFLTYFQNEAQLEKSRLLSDRFSAERPKGSFSTLEIQRTEQGDSAMYLCASSLLVTGQGNEKLFFGSGTQLSVL.

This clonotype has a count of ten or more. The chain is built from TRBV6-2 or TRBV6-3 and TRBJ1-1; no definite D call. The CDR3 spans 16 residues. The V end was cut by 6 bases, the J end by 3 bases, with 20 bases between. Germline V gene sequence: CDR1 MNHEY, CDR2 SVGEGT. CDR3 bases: TGTGCCAGCAGACCCTCAACGTCGGGAAGGGACACTGAAGCTTTCTTT. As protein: CASRPSTSGRDTEAFF.

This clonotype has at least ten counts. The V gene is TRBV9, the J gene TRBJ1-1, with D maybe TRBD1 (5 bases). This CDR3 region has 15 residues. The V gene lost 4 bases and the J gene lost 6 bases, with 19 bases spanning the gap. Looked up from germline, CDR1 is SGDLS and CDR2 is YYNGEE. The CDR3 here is CASSPAIGAFAEAFF. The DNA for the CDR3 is TGTGCCAGCAGCCCCGCCATTGGGGCGTTTGCTGAAGCTTTCTTT.

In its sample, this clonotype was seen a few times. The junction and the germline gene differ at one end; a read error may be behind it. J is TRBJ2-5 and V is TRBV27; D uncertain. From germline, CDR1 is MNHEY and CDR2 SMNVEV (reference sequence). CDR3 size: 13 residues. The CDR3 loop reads CTSSPDQQETQYF. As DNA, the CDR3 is TGTACCAGCAGCCCCGACCAACAAGAGACCCAGTACTTC.

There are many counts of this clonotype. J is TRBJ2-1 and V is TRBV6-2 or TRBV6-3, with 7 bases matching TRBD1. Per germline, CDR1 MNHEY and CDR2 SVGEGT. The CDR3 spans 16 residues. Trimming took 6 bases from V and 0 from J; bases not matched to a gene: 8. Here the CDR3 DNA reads TGTGCCAGCAGAACTGCCCGGGACAGCTCCTACAATGAGCAGTTCTTC. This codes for CASRTARDSSYNEQFF.

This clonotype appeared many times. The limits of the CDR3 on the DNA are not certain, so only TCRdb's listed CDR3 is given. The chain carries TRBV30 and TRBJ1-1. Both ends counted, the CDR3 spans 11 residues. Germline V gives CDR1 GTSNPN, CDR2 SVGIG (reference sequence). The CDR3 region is CAWGSGSAGFF.

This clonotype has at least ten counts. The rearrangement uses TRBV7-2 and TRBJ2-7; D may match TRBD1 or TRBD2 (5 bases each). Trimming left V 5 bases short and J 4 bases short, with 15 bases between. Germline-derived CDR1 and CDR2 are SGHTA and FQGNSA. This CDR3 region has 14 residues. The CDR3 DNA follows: TGTGCCAGCAGCCCAACGGGACCCCCGTACGAGCAGTACTTC. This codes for CASSPTGPPYEQYF.

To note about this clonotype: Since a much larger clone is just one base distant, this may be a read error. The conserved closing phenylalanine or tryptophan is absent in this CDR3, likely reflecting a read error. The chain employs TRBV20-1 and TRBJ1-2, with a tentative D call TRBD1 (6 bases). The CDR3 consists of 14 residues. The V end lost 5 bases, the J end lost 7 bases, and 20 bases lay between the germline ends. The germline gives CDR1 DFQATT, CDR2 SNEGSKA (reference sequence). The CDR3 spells CSASHPQGPLGYTS. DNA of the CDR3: TGCAGTGCTTCCCATCCACAGGGCCCTCTTGGCTACACCTCC.

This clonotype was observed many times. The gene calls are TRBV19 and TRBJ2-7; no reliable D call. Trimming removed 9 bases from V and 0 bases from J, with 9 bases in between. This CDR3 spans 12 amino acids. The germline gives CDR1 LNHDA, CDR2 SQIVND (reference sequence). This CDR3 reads CASSGFSYEQYF. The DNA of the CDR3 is TGTGCCAGCTCAGGATTCTCCTACGAGCAGTACTTC.

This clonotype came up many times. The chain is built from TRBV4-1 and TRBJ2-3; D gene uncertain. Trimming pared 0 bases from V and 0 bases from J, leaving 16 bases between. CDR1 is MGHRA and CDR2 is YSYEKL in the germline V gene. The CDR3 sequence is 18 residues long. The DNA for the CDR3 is TGCGCCAGCAGCCAAGATTTAGCAGGACCGTCTAGCACAGATACGCAGTATTTT. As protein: CASSQDLAGPSSTDTQYF.

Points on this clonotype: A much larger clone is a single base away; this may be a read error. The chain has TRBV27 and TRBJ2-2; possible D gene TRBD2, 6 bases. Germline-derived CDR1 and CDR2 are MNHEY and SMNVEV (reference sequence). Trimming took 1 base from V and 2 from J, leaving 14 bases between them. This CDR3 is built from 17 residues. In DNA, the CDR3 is TGTGCCAGCAGTTTATTTAGTGCTAGCGAAAACACCGGGGAGCTGTTTTTT. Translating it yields CASSLFSASENTGELFF.

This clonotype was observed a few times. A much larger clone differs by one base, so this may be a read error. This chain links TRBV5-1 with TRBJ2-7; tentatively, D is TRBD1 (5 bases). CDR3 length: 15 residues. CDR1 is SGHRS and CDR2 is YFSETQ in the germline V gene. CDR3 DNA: TGCGCCAGCAGCTTTGGAGACAGTTTAACCTACGGGCAGTACTTC. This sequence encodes CASSFGDSLTYGQYF.

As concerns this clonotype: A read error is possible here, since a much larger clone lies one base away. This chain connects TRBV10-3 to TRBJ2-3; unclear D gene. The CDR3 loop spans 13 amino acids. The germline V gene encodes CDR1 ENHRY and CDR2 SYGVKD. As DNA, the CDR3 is TGTGCCGTCAGTGGTGGGCTAACAGATACGCAGTATTTT. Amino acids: CAVSGGLTDTQYF.

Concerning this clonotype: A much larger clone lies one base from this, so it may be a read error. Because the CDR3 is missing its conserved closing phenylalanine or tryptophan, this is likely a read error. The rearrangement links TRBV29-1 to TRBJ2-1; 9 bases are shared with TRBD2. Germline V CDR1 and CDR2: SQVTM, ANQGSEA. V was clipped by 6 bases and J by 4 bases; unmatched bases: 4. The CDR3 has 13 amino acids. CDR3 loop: CSVLAGNYNEQFS. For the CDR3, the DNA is TGCAGCGTCCTAGCGGGGAATTACAATGAGCAGTTCTCC.

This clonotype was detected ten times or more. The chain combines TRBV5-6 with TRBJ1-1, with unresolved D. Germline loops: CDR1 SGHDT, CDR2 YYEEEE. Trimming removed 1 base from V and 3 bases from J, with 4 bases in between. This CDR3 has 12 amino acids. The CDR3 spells CASSLMDTEAFF. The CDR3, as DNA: TGTGCCAGCAGCTTGATGGACACTGAAGCTTTCTTT.